This is a list of T cell receptor beta chains from one sample in a study of blood T cell repertoires in COVID-19. TCRdb keeps only in-frame clones here, not all; method: immunoSEQ multiplex PCR. The sample records 90,000 to 130,000 clones, approximately 82% being singletons. The specimen sequenced was peripheral blood. The source of these receptors is a woman over 75 with acute or convalescent COVID-19. Both conserved end residues are part of each CDR3. The D gene is left open where the match is weak. Clone size is given for some rows only: seen once, a few or many times, or a class if the clone is expanded.

V gene,clone size,D gene,J gene,CDR3 protein,CDR3 DNA
TRBV7-3,NA,NA,TRBJ2-1,CASSYGGNEQFF,TGTGCCAGCAGCTACGGGGGAAATGAGCAGTTCTTC
TRBV5-1,NA,TRBD2,TRBJ2-7,CASSPTGPSGNSYEQYF,TGCGCCAGCAGCCCTACGGGCCCTAGCGGAAACTCCTACGAGCAGTACTTC
TRBV7-2,NA,NA,TRBJ2-5,CASSLRRGHETQYF,TGTGCCAGCAGCTTACGGAGGGGGCATGAGACCCAGTACTTC
TRBV3-1/TRBV3-2,NA,NA,TRBJ1-6,CASSLKDSLPNSPLHF,TGTGCCAGCAGCCTAAAAGACAGTCTGCCTAATTCACCCCTCCACTTT
TRBV7-2,few,TRBD1,TRBJ2-5,CASSLTGGDGETQYF,TGTGCCAGCAGTTTAACAGGGGGCGATGGAGAGACCCAGTACTTC
TRBV7-6,NA,NA,TRBJ1-6,CASSLGSQGGPYNSPLHF,TGTGCCAGCAGCTTAGGATCTCAGGGTGGACCCTATAATTCACCCCTCCACTTT
TRBV7-9,NA,NA,TRBJ2-1,CASSFLGGNEQFF,TGTGCCAGCAGTTTTCTGGGGGGCAATGAGCAGTTCTTC
TRBV19,NA,TRBD1,TRBJ1-3,CASRRAGGSGNTIYF,TGTGCCAGTAGGCGAGCAGGGGGTTCTGGAAACACCATATATTTT
TRBV6-2/TRBV6-3,NA,TRBD2,TRBJ2-1,CASSPRRSGSNEQFF,TGTGCCAGCAGTCCCCGCCGTAGCGGGAGCAATGAGCAGTTCTTC
TRBV6-5,NA,TRBD1,TRBJ1-1,CASRPGGRTEAFF,TGTGCCAGCAGGCCAGGGGGCCGGACTGAAGCTTTCTTT
TRBV7-9,NA,TRBD1,TRBJ1-4,CASSSIQGRTVFF,TGTGCCAGCAGCTCCATACAGGGGAGGACCGTATTTTTT
TRBV2,NA,TRBD1,TRBJ1-5,CASSVTGYSNQPQHF,TGTGCCAGCAGCGTGACAGGGTATAGCAATCAGCCCCAGCATTTT
TRBV10-2,NA,TRBD1,TRBJ1-5,CASSESGGQTNQPQHF,TGCGCCAGCAGTGAGTCTGGGGGACAGACCAATCAGCCCCAGCATTTT
TRBV7-3,NA,TRBD2,TRBJ2-1,CASSPPGRGGYNEQFF,TGTGCCAGCAGCCCGCCGGGGCGGGGGGGCTACAATGAGCAGTTCTTC
TRBV28,few,TRBD2,TRBJ2-4,CASSSGGAAGNIQYF,TGTGCCAGCAGTTCCGGGGGGGCCGCCGGAAACATTCAGTACTTC
TRBV25-1,NA,TRBD1,TRBJ1-1,CASSGVGGWAFF,TGTGCCAGCAGTGGGGTAGGGGGCTGGGCTTTCTTT
TRBV7-3,NA,TRBD1,TRBJ1-2,CASSSGQGTYGYTF,TGTGCCAGCAGCTCGGGACAGGGAACCTATGGCTACACCTTC
TRBV7-6,NA,NA,TRBJ1-6,CASSLRSGGEGYNSPLHF,TGTGCCAGCAGCTTAAGGTCCGGCGGGGAAGGCTATAATTCACCCCTCCACTTT